This TCR beta chain emerged from a study of T cell responses to AZD1222 COVID-19 vaccine. Broader study findings: No repertoire was sampled before or during the peak T cell response, only after it.

Germline V gives CDR1 SGHTA, CDR2 FQGTGA. The CDR3 has 15 amino acids. Trimming cost V 6 bases and J 8 bases; bases outside gene matches: 15. A word on this clone: The target antigen is unknown.

Repertoires were generated with immunoSEQ multiplex PCR, while TCRdb's copy carries only in-frame clones and drops some. The repertoire holds approximately 150,000 clones, with over 90% as singletons. Sequenced material: peripheral blood, taken on day 0 of AZD1222 vaccination. The J gene is TRBJ1-2, the V gene TRBV7-3; 7 bases are a match to TRBD1. The source of this sequence is an adult in good health. CDR3 region: CASRSSTWDRRGYTF. The CDR3 DNA is TGTGCCAGCAGGTCATCCACATGGGACAGACGGGGCTACACCTTC.